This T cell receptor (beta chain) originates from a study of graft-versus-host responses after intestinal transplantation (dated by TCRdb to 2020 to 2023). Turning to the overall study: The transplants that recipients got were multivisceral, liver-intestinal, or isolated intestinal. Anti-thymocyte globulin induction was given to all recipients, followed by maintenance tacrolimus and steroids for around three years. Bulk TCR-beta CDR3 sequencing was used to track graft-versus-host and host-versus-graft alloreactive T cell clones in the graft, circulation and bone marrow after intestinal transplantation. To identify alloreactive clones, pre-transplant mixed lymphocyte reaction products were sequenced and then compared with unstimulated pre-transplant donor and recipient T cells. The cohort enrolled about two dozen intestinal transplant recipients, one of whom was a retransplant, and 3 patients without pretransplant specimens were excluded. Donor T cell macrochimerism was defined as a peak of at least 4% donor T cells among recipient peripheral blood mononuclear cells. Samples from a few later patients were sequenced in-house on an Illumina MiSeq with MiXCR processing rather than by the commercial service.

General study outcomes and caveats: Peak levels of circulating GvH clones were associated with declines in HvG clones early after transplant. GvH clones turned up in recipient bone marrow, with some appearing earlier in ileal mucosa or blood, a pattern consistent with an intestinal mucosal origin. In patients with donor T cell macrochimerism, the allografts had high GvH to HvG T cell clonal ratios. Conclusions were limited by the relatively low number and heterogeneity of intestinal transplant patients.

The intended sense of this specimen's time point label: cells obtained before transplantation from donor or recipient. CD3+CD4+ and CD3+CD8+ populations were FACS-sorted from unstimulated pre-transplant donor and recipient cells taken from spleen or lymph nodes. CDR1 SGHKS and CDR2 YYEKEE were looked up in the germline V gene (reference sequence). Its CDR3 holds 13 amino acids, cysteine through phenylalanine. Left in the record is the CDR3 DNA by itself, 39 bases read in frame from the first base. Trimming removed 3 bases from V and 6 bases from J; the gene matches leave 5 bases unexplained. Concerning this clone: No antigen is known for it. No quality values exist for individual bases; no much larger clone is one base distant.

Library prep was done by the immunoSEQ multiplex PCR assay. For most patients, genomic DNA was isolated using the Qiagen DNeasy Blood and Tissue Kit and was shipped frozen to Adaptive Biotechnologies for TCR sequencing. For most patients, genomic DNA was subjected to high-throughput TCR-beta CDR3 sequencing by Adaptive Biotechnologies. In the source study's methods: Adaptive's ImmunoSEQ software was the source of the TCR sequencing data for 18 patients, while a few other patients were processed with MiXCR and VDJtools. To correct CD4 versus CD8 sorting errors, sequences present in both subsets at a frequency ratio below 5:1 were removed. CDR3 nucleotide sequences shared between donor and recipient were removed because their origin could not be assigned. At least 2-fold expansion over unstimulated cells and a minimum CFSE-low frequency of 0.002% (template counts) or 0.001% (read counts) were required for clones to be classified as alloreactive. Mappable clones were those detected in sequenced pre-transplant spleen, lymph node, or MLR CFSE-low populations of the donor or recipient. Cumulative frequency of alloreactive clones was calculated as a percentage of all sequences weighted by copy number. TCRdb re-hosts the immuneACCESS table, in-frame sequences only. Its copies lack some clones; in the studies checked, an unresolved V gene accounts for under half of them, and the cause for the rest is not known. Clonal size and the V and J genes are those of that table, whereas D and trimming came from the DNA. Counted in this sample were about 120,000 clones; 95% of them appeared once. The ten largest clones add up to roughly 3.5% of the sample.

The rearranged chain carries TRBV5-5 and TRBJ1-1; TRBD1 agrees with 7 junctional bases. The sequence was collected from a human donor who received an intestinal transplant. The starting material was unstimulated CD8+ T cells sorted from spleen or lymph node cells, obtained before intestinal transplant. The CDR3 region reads CASSSGTASEAFF. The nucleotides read TGTGCCAGCAGCTCTGGGACAGCTTCTGAAGCTTTCTTT. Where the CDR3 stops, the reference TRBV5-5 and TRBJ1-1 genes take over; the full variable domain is DAGVTQSPTHLIKTRGQQVTLRCSPISGHKSVSWYQQVLGQGPQFIFQYYEKEERGRGNFPDRFSARQFPNYSSELNVNALLLGDSALYLCASSSGTASEAFFGQGTRLTVV.